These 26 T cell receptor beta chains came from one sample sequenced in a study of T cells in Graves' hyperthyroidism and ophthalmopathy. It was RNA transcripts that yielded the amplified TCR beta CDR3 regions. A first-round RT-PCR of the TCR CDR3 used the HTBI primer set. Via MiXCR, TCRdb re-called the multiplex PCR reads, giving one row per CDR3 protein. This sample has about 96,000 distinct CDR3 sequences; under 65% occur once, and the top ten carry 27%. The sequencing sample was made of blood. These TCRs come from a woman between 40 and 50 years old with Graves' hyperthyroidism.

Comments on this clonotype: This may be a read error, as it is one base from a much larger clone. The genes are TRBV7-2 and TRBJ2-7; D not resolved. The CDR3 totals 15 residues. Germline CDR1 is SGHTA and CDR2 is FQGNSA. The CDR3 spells CASSLGSRRLEKQCF. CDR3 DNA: TGTGCCAGCAGCTTAGGGTCTCGAAGATTGGAGAAGCAGTGCTTC.

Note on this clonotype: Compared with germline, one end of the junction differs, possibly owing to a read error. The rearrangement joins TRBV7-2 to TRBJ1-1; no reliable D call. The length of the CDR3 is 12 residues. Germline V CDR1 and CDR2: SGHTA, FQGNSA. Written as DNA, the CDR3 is TGTGCCAGCAGCCCACCTAGCGGGAGGGCCGTCTTT. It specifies CASSPPSGRAVF.

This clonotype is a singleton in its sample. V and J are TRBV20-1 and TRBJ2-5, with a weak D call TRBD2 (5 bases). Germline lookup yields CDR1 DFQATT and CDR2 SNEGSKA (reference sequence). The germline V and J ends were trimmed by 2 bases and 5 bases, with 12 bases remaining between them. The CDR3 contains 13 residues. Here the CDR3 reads CSARKGVRETQYF. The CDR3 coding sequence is TGCAGTGCTAGAAAGGGAGTCAGGGAGACCCAGTACTTC.

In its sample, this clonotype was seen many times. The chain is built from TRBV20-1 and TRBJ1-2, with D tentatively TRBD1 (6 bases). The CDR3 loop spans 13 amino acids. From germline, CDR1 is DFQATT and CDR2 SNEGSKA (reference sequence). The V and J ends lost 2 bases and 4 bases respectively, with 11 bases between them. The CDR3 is CSARLTGSYGYTF. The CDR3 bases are TGCAGTGCTAGACTTACAGGGAGCTATGGCTACACCTTC.

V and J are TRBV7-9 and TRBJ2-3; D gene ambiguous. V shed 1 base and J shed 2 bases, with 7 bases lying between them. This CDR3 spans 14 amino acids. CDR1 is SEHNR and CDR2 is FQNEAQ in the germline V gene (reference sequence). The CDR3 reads CASSLGAATDTQYF. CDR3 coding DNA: TGTGCCAGCAGCTTAGGCGCAGCCACAGATACGCAGTATTTT.

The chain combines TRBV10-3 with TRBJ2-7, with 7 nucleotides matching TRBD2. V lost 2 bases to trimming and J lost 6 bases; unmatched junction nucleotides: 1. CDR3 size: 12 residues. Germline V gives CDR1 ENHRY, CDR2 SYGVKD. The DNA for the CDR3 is TGTGCCATCAGTGAGGGGGGGGTCGAGCAGTACTTC. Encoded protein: CAISEGGVEQYF.

CDR3 in DNA: TGCGCCAGCAGCTTGGGGGCCTTCGGGGCCAACGTCCTGACTTTC. Residues: CASSLGAFGANVLTF. The chain is built from TRBV5-1 and TRBJ2-6; no clear D gene. The CDR3 is 15 amino acids. From germline, CDR1 is SGHRS and CDR2 YFSETQ. V was trimmed by 0 bases and J by 4 bases, leaving 8 bases between them.

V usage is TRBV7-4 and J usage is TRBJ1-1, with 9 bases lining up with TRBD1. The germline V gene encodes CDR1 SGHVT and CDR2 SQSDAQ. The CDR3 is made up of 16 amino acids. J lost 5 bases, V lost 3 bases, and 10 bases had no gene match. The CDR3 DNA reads TGTGCCAGCAGCTTGGAGCCTTCCGGGACAGGGACTGAAGCTTTCTTT. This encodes CASSLEPSGTGTEAFF.

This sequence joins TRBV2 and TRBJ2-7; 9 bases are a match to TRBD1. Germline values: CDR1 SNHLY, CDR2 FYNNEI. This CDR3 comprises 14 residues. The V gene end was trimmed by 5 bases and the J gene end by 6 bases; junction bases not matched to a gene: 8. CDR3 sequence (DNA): TGTGCCAGCAGTCGGGACAGGGTAGTGATCGAGCAGTACTTC. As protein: CASSRDRVVIEQYF.

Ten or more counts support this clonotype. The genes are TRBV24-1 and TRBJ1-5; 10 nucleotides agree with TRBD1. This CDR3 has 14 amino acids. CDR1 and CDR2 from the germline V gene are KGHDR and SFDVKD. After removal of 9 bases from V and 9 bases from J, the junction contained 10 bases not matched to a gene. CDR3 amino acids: CATGGTGDFGPQHF. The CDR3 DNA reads TGTGCCACCGGTGGGACAGGGGATTTTGGGCCCCAGCATTTT.

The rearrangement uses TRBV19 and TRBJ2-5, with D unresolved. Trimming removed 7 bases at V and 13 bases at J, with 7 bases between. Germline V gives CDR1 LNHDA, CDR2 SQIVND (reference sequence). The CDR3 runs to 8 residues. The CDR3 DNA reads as TGTGCCAGTAATGCCGGGTACTTC. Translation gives CASNAGYF.

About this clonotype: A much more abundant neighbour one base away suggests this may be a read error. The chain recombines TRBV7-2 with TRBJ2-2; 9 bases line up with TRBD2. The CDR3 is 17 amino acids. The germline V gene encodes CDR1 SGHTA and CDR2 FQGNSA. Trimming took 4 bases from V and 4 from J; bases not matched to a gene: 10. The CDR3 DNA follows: TGTACCAGCAGCTATAGATCTCTAGCGGGGCGCACCGGGGAGCTGTTTTTT. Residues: CTSSYRSLAGRTGELFF.

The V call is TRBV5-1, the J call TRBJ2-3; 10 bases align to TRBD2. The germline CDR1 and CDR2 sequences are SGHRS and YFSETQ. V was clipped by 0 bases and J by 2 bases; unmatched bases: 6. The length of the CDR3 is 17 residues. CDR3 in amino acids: CASSLVRTSGSTDTQYF. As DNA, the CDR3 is TGCGCCAGCAGCTTGGTTCGGACTAGCGGCTCCACAGATACGCAGTATTTT.

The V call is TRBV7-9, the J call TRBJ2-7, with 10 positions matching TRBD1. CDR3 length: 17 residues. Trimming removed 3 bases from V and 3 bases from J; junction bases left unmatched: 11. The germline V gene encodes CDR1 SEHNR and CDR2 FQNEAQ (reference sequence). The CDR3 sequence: CASSLEPSGTGDYEQYF. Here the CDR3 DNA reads TGTGCCAGCAGCTTGGAGCCTTCCGGGACAGGGGACTACGAGCAGTACTTC.

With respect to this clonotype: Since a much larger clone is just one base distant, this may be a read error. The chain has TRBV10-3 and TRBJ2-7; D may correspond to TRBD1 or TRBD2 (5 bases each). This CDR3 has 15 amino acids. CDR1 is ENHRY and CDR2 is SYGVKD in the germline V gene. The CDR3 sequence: CASSYSRGREYEQYF. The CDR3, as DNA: TGTGCCAGCAGTTACTCACGGGGCAGAGAATACGAGCAGTACTTC.

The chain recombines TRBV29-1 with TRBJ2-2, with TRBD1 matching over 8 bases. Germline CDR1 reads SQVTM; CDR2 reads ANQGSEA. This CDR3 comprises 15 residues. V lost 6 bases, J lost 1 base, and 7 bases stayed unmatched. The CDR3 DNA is TGCAGCGTCGACCTCGGGACAGGGAACACCGGGGAGCTGTTTTTT. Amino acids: CSVDLGTGNTGELFF.

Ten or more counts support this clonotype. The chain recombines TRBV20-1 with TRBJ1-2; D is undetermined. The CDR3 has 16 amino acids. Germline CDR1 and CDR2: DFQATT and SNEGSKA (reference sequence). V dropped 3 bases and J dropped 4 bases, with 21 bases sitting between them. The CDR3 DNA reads TGCAGTGCTAGTCTCCGTCAATTAGGTTTAAGCTATGGCTACACCTTC. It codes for CSASLRQLGLSYGYTF.

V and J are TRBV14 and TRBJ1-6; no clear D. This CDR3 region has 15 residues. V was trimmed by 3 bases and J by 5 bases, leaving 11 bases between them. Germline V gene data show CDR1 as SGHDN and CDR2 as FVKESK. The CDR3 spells CASSQRGGNNSPLHF. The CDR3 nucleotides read TGTGCCAGCAGCCAGCGAGGTGGGAATAATTCACCCCTCCACTTT.

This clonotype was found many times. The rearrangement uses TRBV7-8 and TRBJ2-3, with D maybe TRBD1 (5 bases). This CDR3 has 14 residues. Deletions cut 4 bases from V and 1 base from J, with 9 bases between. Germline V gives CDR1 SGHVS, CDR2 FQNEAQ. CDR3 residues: CASSSRARTDTQYF. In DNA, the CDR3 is TGTGCCAGCAGCTCCAGGGCGCGCACAGATACGCAGTATTTT.

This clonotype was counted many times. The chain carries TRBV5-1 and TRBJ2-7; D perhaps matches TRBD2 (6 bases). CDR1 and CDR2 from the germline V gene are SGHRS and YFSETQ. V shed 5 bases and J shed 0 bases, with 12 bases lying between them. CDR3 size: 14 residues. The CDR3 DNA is TGCGCCAGCAGTCCTCCTAGCGTCTCCTACGAGCAGTACTTC. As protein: CASSPPSVSYEQYF.

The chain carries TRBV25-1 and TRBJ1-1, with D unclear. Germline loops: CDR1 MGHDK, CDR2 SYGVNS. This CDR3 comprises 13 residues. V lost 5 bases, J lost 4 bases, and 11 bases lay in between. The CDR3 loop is CASSRGVGTEAFF. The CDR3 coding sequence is TGTGCCAGCAGTAGAGGTGTAGGCACTGAAGCTTTCTTT.

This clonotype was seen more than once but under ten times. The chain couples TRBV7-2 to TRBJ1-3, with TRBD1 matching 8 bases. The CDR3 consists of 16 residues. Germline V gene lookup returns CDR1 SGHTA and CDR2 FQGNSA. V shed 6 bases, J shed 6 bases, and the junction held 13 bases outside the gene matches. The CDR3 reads CASSLQGATGLNTIYF. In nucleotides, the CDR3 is TGTGCCAGCAGTCTCCAGGGGGCGACTGGCTTAAACACCATATATTTT.

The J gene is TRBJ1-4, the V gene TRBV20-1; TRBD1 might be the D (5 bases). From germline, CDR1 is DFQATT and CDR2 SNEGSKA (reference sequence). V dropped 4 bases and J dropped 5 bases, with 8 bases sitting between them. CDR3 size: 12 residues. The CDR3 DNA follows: TGCAGTGCTACAGGGACGAATGAAAAACTGTTTTTT. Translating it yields CSATGTNEKLFF.

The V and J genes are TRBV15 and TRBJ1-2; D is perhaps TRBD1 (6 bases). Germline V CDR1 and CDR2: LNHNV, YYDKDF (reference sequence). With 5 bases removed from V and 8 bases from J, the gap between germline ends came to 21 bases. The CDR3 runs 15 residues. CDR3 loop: CATSVNQGPDGGYTF. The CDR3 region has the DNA TGTGCCACCAGCGTCAACCAGGGGCCGGATGGGGGCTACACCTTC. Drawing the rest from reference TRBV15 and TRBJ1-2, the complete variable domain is DAMVIQNPRYQVTQFGKPVTLSCSQTLNHNVMYWYQQKSSQAPKLLFHYYDKDFNNEADTPDNFQSRRPNTSFCFLDIRSPGLGDTAMYLCATSVNQGPDGGYTFGSGTRLTVV.

The CDR3 sequence: CATSSATDREVTQYF. CDR3 DNA: TGTGCCACCAGCAGCGCTACGGACAGGGAGGTGACCCAGTACTTC. V is TRBV15 and J is TRBJ2-5; the match to TRBD1 covers 8 bases. The CDR3 loop spans 15 amino acids. After removal of 3 bases from V and 7 bases from J, the junction contained 10 bases not matched to a gene. CDR1 and CDR2 (germline): LNHNV, YYDKDF (reference sequence). The full variable domain, completed using reference TRBV15 and TRBJ2-5, is DAMVIQNPRYQVTQFGKPVTLSCSQTLNHNVMYWYQQKSSQAPKLLFHYYDKDFNNEADTPDNFQSRRPNTSFCFLDIRSPGLGDTAMYLCATSSATDREVTQYFGPGTRLLVL.

This chain's CDR3 is CARAPTSGATGETQYF. The CDR3 nucleotides are TGTGCTAGAGCTCCGACTAGCGGCGCCACAGGGGAGACCCAGTACTTC. V usage is TRBV2 and J usage is TRBJ2-5; TRBD2 aligns across 9 bases. CDR3 length equals 16 residues. Germline V gene sequence: CDR1 SNHLY, CDR2 FYNNEI.